This note documents a single T cell receptor (beta chain) sequence. Described time point: blood 2 weeks post-SBRT. The treatment was: 15 Gy SBRT to primary tumor, nephrectomy 4 weeks later. The record originates from a study of radiation and T cells in renal cell carcinoma. Study details: Nephrectomy followed 15 Gy stereotactic body radiation by 4 weeks.

The protocol was immunoSEQ multiplex PCR, while the TCRdb copy is restricted to in-frame clones and leaves out a portion. The sample has fewer than 150,000 clones, more than 75% seen once. This CDR3 comprises 13 residues. Trimming removed 6 bases at V and 9 bases at J, with 18 bases between. CDR1 MNHEY and CDR2 SVGAGI come from the germline V gene. The origin of this receptor is a woman in her 70s with renal cell carcinoma. The sample in question was blood, obtained from a patient whose treatment included radiotherapy and nephrectomy. V is TRBV6-5 and J is TRBJ2-7; D may be TRBD1 or TRBD2 (5 bases each). The DNA of the CDR3 is TGTGCCAGCAGCCTCCGGGGCCTTTCGGGGCAGTACTTC. Encoded protein: CASSLRGLSGQYF.